The present entry profiles one TCR beta chain with its context. Its matching antigen is unknown. Germline-derived CDR1 and CDR2 are SGDLS and YYNGEE. CDR3 size: 14 residues. V was shortened by 5 bases and J by 1 base, with 10 bases between the two germline ends. Before the COVID-19 pandemic, during about 2010-2018, CD4+ T cells were taken from unexposed donors. After roughly ten days of culture, CD4+ T cells were isolated. Testing used SARS-CoV-2 S/N and four cold-coronavirus spikes on unexposed-donor CD4+ T cells, cells permitting. Cultures received half-medium IL-2 refreshes on days 3 and 7. The sample belongs to a study of CD4 T cells in relation to SARS-CoV-2 and coronaviruses. Study as a whole: PBMCs were cultured with antigen for roughly 10 days before TCR beta sequencing.

Study-level results: Crossreactivity was assessed only for spike protein, not other viral proteins.

Measured with immunoSEQ multiplex PCR; TCRdb has only the in-frame clones, and not every one. Of approximately 17,000 clones in the sample, 82% were seen once. The receptor was derived from a human donor in good health. The chain has TRBV9 and TRBJ2-1, with D tentatively TRBD2 (6 bases). The sample consisted of CD4+ T cells from PBMCs, cultured in vitro. CDR3 residues: CASSRGTSYNEQFF. For the CDR3, the DNA is TGTGCCAGCAGTCGGGGGACTTCCTACAATGAGCAGTTCTTC.